Listed below are T cell receptor beta chains from one sample, sequenced in a study of T cells in Graves' hyperthyroidism and ophthalmopathy. TCRdb passed the multiplex PCR reads through MiXCR, listing each CDR3 protein once. The data show some 250,000 distinct CDR3 sequences, with roughly 15% seen just once and 10% to 15% held by the top ten. Sequenced input: blood. These receptors came from a woman aged 40-49 years with Graves' hyperthyroidism that later progressed to Graves' ophthalmopathy. Each CDR3 is given with its conserved first and last residue. Size values are once, few and many counts, or a class for expanded clones, and some rows have none.

clone size: many
J gene: TRBJ2-3
V gene: TRBV2
CDR3 protein: CASRASAQGDTQYF

clone size: many
J gene: TRBJ2-1
V gene: TRBV7-9
CDR3 protein: CASSLEWDLWRKQFF

clone size: many
J gene: TRBJ2-7
V gene: TRBV7-6
CDR3 protein: CASSGGLANYEQYF

clone size: many
J gene: TRBJ2-4
V gene: TRBV7-9
CDR3 protein: CASSTLAGVENIQYF

clone size: many
J gene: TRBJ2-7
V gene: TRBV11-1
CDR3 protein: CASSSLPGPGSYEQYF

clone size: NA
J gene: TRBJ1-3
V gene: TRBV7-2
CDR3 protein: CASSLWWAAGRRISGNTIYF

clone size: NA
J gene: TRBJ1-2
V gene: TRBV5-1
CDR3 protein: CASSFLFGRDLTEVGDGYTF

clone size: NA
J gene: TRBJ2-7
V gene: TRBV28
CDR3 protein: CASGGGSGNSYEQYF

clone size: NA
J gene: TRBJ2-1
V gene: TRBV20-1
CDR3 protein: CSARVAGARGYNEQFF

clone size: many
J gene: TRBJ2-1
V gene: TRBV7-2
CDR3 protein: CASRDLGREGRDEQFF

clone size: once
J gene: TRBJ1-2
V gene: TRBV11-2
CDR3 protein: CAAGGRYGYTF

clone size: many
J gene: TRBJ2-3
V gene: TRBV24-1
CDR3 protein: CATGYSGGGTDTQYF

clone size: NA
J gene: TRBJ2-1
V gene: TRBV5-1
CDR3 protein: CASSLAVLGHRYNEQFF

clone size: many
J gene: TRBJ2-7
V gene: TRBV11-2
CDR3 protein: CASSLKREVAYEQYF

clone size: many
J gene: TRBJ1-4
V gene: TRBV6-1
CDR3 protein: CASSRGTNEKLFF

clone size: NA
J gene: TRBJ2-3
V gene: TRBV18
CDR3 protein: CASPTDSLGLAGSHTDTQYF

clone size: NA
J gene: TRBJ2-3
V gene: TRBV5-1
CDR3 protein: CASSLTAGGRNTQYF

clone size: many
J gene: TRBJ2-1
V gene: TRBV12-3/TRBV12-4
CDR3 protein: CASSSRTSLERFF

clone size: many
J gene: TRBJ2-2
V gene: TRBV6-5
CDR3 protein: CASSYSGVNTGELFF

clone size: many
J gene: TRBJ2-4
V gene: TRBV4-1
CDR3 protein: CASSQVLSSTKNIQYF

clone size: NA
J gene: TRBJ2-3
V gene: TRBV7-2
CDR3 protein: CASSPRGVAGEPDTQYF

clone size: many
J gene: TRBJ2-6
V gene: TRBV3-1
CDR3 protein: CASSKQSGGAANVLTF

clone size: many
J gene: TRBJ1-6
V gene: TRBV5-6
CDR3 protein: CASSLPGQAAVNSPLHF

clone size: few
J gene: TRBJ2-6
V gene: TRBV6-1
CDR3 protein: CASSLGLAGNSGANVLTF

clone size: many
J gene: TRBJ2-7
V gene: TRBV20-1
CDR3 protein: CSASREYYEQYF

clone size: many
J gene: TRBJ2-1
V gene: TRBV27
CDR3 protein: CASTVRPGHEQFF

clone size: NA
J gene: TRBJ1-5
V gene: TRBV11-2
CDR3 protein: CASSSGGIGEQPQHF

clone size: many
J gene: TRBJ2-3
V gene: TRBV13
CDR3 protein: CASSSRDRGSTDTQYF

clone size: few
J gene: TRBJ2-1
V gene: TRBV7-3
CDR3 protein: CASSLRTSAYNEQFF

clone size: NA
J gene: TRBJ2-1
V gene: TRBV14
CDR3 protein: CASSQVPGWSDEQFF

clone size: many
J gene: TRBJ1-2
V gene: TRBV10-3
CDR3 protein: CAISESGVAGYTF

clone size: NA
J gene: TRBJ2-4
V gene: TRBV7-2
CDR3 protein: CASSPRTSGRAAKNIQYF

clone size: NA
J gene: TRBJ2-1
V gene: TRBV4-1
CDR3 protein: CASSQSGGYNEQFF

clone size: many
J gene: TRBJ2-3
V gene: TRBV28
CDR3 protein: CASRKGSTDTQYF

clone size: many
J gene: TRBJ1-5
V gene: TRBV28
CDR3 protein: CASRPQGGNQPQHF

clone size: many
J gene: TRBJ2-5
V gene: TRBV3-1
CDR3 protein: CASSQVGGTQETQYF

clone size: many
J gene: TRBJ1-5
V gene: TRBV6-1
CDR3 protein: CASIGSEGLGNQPQHF

clone size: few
J gene: TRBJ2-1
V gene: TRBV14
CDR3 protein: CATSGGRNEQFF

clone size: many
J gene: TRBJ2-5
V gene: TRBV28
CDR3 protein: CASSLQPGLAGGPRETQYF

clone size: many
J gene: TRBJ2-7
V gene: TRBV4-1
CDR3 protein: CASSGTGDEQYF

clone size: many
J gene: TRBJ2-3
V gene: TRBV5-6
CDR3 protein: CASRFLGTGNTDTQYF

clone size: many
J gene: TRBJ2-1
V gene: TRBV2
CDR3 protein: CASAEGYEQFF

clone size: many
J gene: TRBJ2-3
V gene: TRBV18
CDR3 protein: CASSPLPLAGNTDTQYF

clone size: few
J gene: TRBJ2-1
V gene: TRBV6-5
CDR3 protein: CASSYVVGNEQFF

clone size: many
J gene: TRBJ2-1
V gene: TRBV29-1
CDR3 protein: CSVGLGTYNEQFF

clone size: many
J gene: TRBJ1-2
V gene: TRBV3-1
CDR3 protein: CASSPYGPYGYTF

clone size: many
J gene: TRBJ2-1
V gene: TRBV20-1
CDR3 protein: CSAYETAYNEQFF

clone size: NA
J gene: TRBJ2-3
V gene: TRBV5-1
CDR3 protein: CASSFGPTDTQYF

clone size: many
J gene: TRBJ2-2
V gene: TRBV28
CDR3 protein: CASSLFMLVGAGELFF

clone size: few
J gene: TRBJ2-7
V gene: TRBV28
CDR3 protein: CASSLSAGGYEQYF

clone size: many
J gene: TRBJ1-5
V gene: TRBV7-8
CDR3 protein: CASSAQRGNQPQHF

clone size: NA
J gene: TRBJ2-3
V gene: TRBV7-8
CDR3 protein: CASSSFTTDTQYF

clone size: few
J gene: TRBJ1-4
V gene: TRBV19
CDR3 protein: CASSNRDNEKLFF

clone size: many
J gene: TRBJ2-1
V gene: TRBV13
CDR3 protein: CASSLGQNEQFF

clone size: NA
J gene: TRBJ2-7
V gene: TRBV7-8
CDR3 protein: CASSSRDVSYEQYF

clone size: NA
J gene: TRBJ2-7
V gene: TRBV5-1
CDR3 protein: CASSSPGSLSAEQYF

clone size: NA
J gene: TRBJ2-7
V gene: TRBV12-3/TRBV12-4
CDR3 protein: CASSISGRAWYEQYF

clone size: NA
J gene: TRBJ1-5
V gene: TRBV12-3/TRBV12-4
CDR3 protein: CASSTGTGFDNQPQRF